A single T cell receptor (beta chain) is shown here with its context. Produced via immunoSEQ multiplex PCR; TCRdb's table is partial and in-frame only. This table has tens of thousands of clones, roughly 92% appearing once. This entry belongs to a study of T cell changes during pregnancy in multiple sclerosis. The origin of this receptor is a female donor in good health, enrolled as a control in a pregnancy study. Source: peripheral blood, taken after pregnancy.

CDR3 coding DNA: TGTGCCAGCAGCTTAAGGGACAGGAACCAAGAGACCCAGTACTTC. This gives the protein CASSLRDRNQETQYF. The V and J genes are TRBV7-4 and TRBJ2-5, with TRBD1 matching over 8 bases. The CDR3 sequence is 15 residues long. V dropped 2 bases and J dropped 0; count of bases not matched to a gene: 2. Germline V gene data show CDR1 as SGHVT and CDR2 as SQSDAQ.